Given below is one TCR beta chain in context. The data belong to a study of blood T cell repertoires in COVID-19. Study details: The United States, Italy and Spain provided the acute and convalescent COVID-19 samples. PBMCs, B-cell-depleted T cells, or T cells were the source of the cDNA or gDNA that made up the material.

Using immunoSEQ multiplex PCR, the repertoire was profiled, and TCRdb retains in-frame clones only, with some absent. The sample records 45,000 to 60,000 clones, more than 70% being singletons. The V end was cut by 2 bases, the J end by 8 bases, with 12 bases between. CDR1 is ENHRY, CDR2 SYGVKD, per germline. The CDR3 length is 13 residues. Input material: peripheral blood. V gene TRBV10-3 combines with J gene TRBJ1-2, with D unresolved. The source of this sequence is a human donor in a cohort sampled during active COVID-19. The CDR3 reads CAISEQREDGYTF. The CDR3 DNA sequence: TGTGCCATCAGTGAGCAGAGGGAGGACGGCTACACCTTC.